The 12 T cell receptor beta chains reported below all come from one sample, sequenced in a study of cytomegalovirus exposure and HLA in healthy donors. The PCR employed 60 Vbeta primers together with 13 Jbeta primers. The repertoire was sequenced with immunoSEQ multiplex PCR; TCRdb's copy has only in-frame clones and lacks some. This table holds 150,000 to 200,000 clones, around 85% found once. Sequenced: PBMCs. The receptors stem from a man aged 50-60 years in good health and CMV-seropositive.

The genes are TRBV18 and TRBJ2-5; 7 positions agree with TRBD1. Germline V CDR1 and CDR2: KGHSH, LQKENI. The CDR3 sequence is 14 residues long. Trimming removed 6 bases from V and 4 bases from J; junction bases left unmatched: 8. CDR3 coding DNA: TGTGCCAGCTCGGTGGCAGGGGGATCAGAGACCCAGTACTTC. It is translated as CASSVAGGSETQYF.

Only a few counts were recorded for this clone. Written as DNA, the CDR3 is TGTGCCAGCAGTCCCCGGACAGGGTCCGGGGAGCTGTTTTTT. This translates into CASSPRTGSGELFF. The gene calls are TRBV28 and TRBJ2-2; 8 bases match TRBD1. The CDR3 covers 14 residues. Unmatched junction bases numbered 5, after V lost 5 bases and J lost 6 bases. Germline lookup yields CDR1 MDHEN and CDR2 SYDVKM.

The chain has TRBV19 and TRBJ1-3; TRBD1 aligns across 7 bases. Germline trimming cut 5 bases from V and 0 bases from J; bases unmatched to any gene: 10. The germline CDR1 and CDR2 sequences are LNHDA and SQIVND (reference sequence). This CDR3 region has 17 residues. The chain's CDR3 is CASSPRDSQFSGNTIYF. As DNA, the CDR3 is TGTGCCAGTAGTCCCCGGGACAGCCAGTTCTCTGGAAACACCATATATTTT.

The chain links TRBV7-3 to TRBJ1-1; 7 bases fit TRBD1. Germline CDR1 and CDR2: SGHTA and FQGTGA. The trim removed 1 base at V and 6 bases at J, leaving 5 bases unmatched. CDR3 size: 14 residues. CDR3 nucleotides: TGTGCCAGCAGCTTAAGCACAGGGGACCCTGAAGCTTTCTTT. Protein: CASSLSTGDPEAFF.

This clone showed up just a few times. J is TRBJ2-1 and V is TRBV5-1; D possibly corresponds to TRBD2 (6 bases). Trimming cost V 3 bases and J 8 bases, with 21 bases left between them. The CDR3 covers 16 residues. In germline, CDR1 is SGHRS, CDR2 YFSETQ. DNA for the CDR3: TGCGCCAGCAGCTCCAACGCGGGGTTAACGCGCGATGAGCAGTTCTTC. It codes for CASSSNAGLTRDEQFF.

This clone has more than one count but fewer than ten. This chain links TRBV6-5 with TRBJ2-1, with 7 bases fitting TRBD2. The length of the CDR3 is 16 residues. Germline values: CDR1 MNHEY, CDR2 SVGAGI. With V trimmed by 0 bases and J by 1 base, 3 bases remained unmatched. DNA for the CDR3: TGTGCCAGCAGTTACTCGGCCGGGGGGTCCTACAATGAGCAGTTCTTC. It is translated as CASSYSAGGSYNEQFF.

The genes are TRBV18 and TRBJ2-7; 7 positions agree with TRBD1. Trimming took 6 bases from V and 4 from J; bases not matched to a gene: 3. Germline values: CDR1 KGHSH, CDR2 LQKENI. The CDR3 totals 12 residues. For the CDR3, the DNA is TGTGCCAGCTCGTTACAGGGGTACGAGCAGTACTTC. This encodes CASSLQGYEQYF.

V is TRBV6-5 and J is TRBJ1-4; D uncertain. The ends were cut back, 2 bases at V and 4 bases at J, with 8 bases in the middle. This CDR3 contains 14 residues. The germline gives CDR1 MNHEY, CDR2 SVGAGI. CDR3 region: CASSYRQVNEKLFF. CDR3 coding DNA: TGTGCCAGCAGTTACCGACAAGTTAATGAAAAACTGTTTTTT.

The rearrangement links TRBV7-6 to TRBJ1-1; the match to TRBD1 covers 7 bases. Trimming removed 0 bases from V and 2 bases from J; junction bases left unmatched: 3. Germline values: CDR1 SGHVS, CDR2 FNYEAQ. This CDR3 is built from 15 residues. CDR3 residues: CASSLAQGGNTEAFF. CDR3 nucleotides: TGTGCCAGCAGCTTAGCGCAGGGGGGTAACACTGAAGCTTTCTTT.

J is TRBJ2-7 and V is TRBV4-3; 8 positions agree with TRBD1. Per the germline V gene, CDR1 is LGHNA and CDR2 is YSLEER. J lost 1 base, V lost 4 bases, and 6 bases had no gene match. The CDR3 extends over 15 amino acids. Written as DNA, the CDR3 is TGCGCCAGCAGCCCTTCGGACAGGGATTCCTACGAGCAGTACTTC. Amino acid sequence: CASSPSDRDSYEQYF.

V is TRBV29-1 and J is TRBJ1-1; unclear D gene. Germline V lookup: CDR1 SQVTM, CDR2 ANQGSEA. V was trimmed by 4 bases and J by 0 bases, leaving 9 bases between them. This CDR3 contains 13 residues. The CDR3 coding sequence is TGCAGCGTTGGACCGCAGGTGAACACTGAAGCTTTCTTT. Translating gives CSVGPQVNTEAFF.

The chain combines TRBV27 with TRBJ1-2; D might be TRBD1 (5 bases). The V gene lost 4 bases and the J gene lost 3 bases, with 18 bases spanning the gap. CDR3 length: 16 residues. Germline loops: CDR1 MNHEY, CDR2 SMNVEV (reference sequence). CDR3 sequence: CASSSLGAGRDYGYTF. The CDR3 DNA sequence: TGTGCCAGCAGTTCCCTTGGGGCAGGGAGGGACTATGGCTACACCTTC.